A single sample is the source of the 29 T cell receptor beta chains below, sequenced in a study of beta chain features in type 1 diabetes. Study results and limitations: Type 1 diabetes patients had moderately but significantly shorter TCRB CDR3s in all four CD4+ subsets.

Every isolated RNA sample was fully reverse transcribed, so sequencing captured expressed TCRB transcripts. Clones were sequenced by immunoSEQ multiplex PCR, and TCRdb holds only the in-frame ones, with some missing. The repertoire includes 310,000 or so clones, approximately 16% of them detected once, and roughly 0.015% sits in the top ten. The antigens these receptors bind are not known. Sequenced: naive CD4+ T cells from blood. The receptors were gathered from a man aged 18 to 30 with type 1 diabetes.

The chain has TRBV9 and TRBJ1-1, with D unresolved. This CDR3 has 13 amino acids. Germline assignment: CDR1 SGDLS and CDR2 YYNGEE. V was trimmed by 1 base and J by 3 bases, leaving 7 bases between them. CDR3 bases: TGTGCCAGCAGCGTATATTCCGACACTGAAGCTTTCTTT. Translating it yields CASSVYSDTEAFF.

The chain links TRBV27 to TRBJ1-2, with TRBD1 matching 8 bases. Germline V lookup: CDR1 MNHEY, CDR2 SMNVEV (reference sequence). This CDR3 is 13 amino acids long. V lost 6 bases, J lost 6 bases, and 6 bases stayed unmatched. Here the CDR3 DNA reads TGTGCCAGCAGAACCAGGGGGCTGGATGGCTACACCTTC. It encodes CASRTRGLDGYTF.

This clone has a handful of counts. This chain connects TRBV18 to TRBJ1-1; D might be TRBD1 (5 bases). V lost 6 bases and J lost 2, with 10 bases in between. Germline CDR1 KGHSH, CDR2 LQKENI. The CDR3 runs 13 residues. The CDR3 sequence: CASSEQVNTEAFF. The CDR3 DNA reads TGTGCCAGCTCGGAACAGGTCAACACTGAAGCTTTCTTT.

The chain employs TRBV7-9 and TRBJ1-2; 10 nucleotides agree with TRBD1. This CDR3 region has 15 residues. Germline V lookup: CDR1 SEHNR, CDR2 FQNEAQ (reference sequence). V trimming: 5 bases; J trimming: 3 bases; junction bases outside the gene matches: 6. In nucleotides, the CDR3 is TGTGCCAGCAGCGACCGGGACAGGGGAGACTATGGCTACACCTTC. Translation gives CASSDRDRGDYGYTF.

CDR3 DNA: TGTGCCATCGTACCGGGAGGATTGAACACTGAAGCTTTCTTT. It encodes CAIVPGGLNTEAFF. The V call is TRBV28, the J call TRBJ1-1; D is uncertain. Germline CDR1 reads MDHEN; CDR2 reads SYDVKM. Deletions cut 10 bases from V and 0 bases from J, with 15 bases between. The CDR3 is made up of 14 amino acids.

The chain combines TRBV7-2 with TRBJ2-7; no clear D gene. The CDR3 contains 13 residues. V was cut by 1 base and J by 4 bases, with 8 bases left in between. Germline V lookup: CDR1 SGHTA, CDR2 FQGNSA. As DNA, the CDR3 is TGTGCCAGCAGCTTAGTAGCCGGTTACGAGCAGTACTTC. As protein: CASSLVAGYEQYF.

In the case of this clone: The same CDR3 can be traced to other DNA sequences in this sample. CDR3 sequence reads: CRAGAQETQYF. CDR3 nucleotide sequence: TGCAGGGCGGGGGCACAAGAGACCCAGTACTTC. The chain links TRBV20-1 to TRBJ2-5; possible D gene TRBD2, 7 bases. CDR1 and CDR2 from the germline V gene are DFQATT and SNEGSKA (reference sequence). This CDR3 spans 11 amino acids.

In this sample, this clone turned up a few times. CDR3 residues: CASSLTGDTQPQHF. The DNA for the CDR3 is TGCGCCAGCAGCTTGACAGGGGATACTCAGCCCCAGCATTTT. The chain joins TRBV5-1 to TRBJ1-5; 7 nucleotides agree with TRBD1. V was pared by 1 base and J by 6 bases, with 4 bases of the junction left unmatched. Germline CDR1 SGHRS, CDR2 YFSETQ. This CDR3 comprises 14 residues.

This clone has only a few counts. The genes are TRBV7-9 and TRBJ2-5; 7 positions agree with TRBD1. The V and J ends lost 4 bases and 4 bases, in that order; junction bases with no gene match: 6. Germline CDR1 and CDR2: SEHNR and FQNEAQ (reference sequence). CDR3 length: 14 residues. CDR3 DNA: TGTGCCAGCAGCTCAACAGGGGTAGGAGAGACCCAGTACTTC. Its translation: CASSSTGVGETQYF.

There are a few counts of this clone. The gene calls are TRBV10-3 and TRBJ1-5; 7 bases are shared with TRBD1. Looked up from germline, CDR1 is ENHRY and CDR2 is SYGVKD. The CDR3 totals 15 residues. J was trimmed by 0 bases and V by 4 bases; bases with no gene match: 3. This CDR3 is CAISGGQYSNQPQHF. CDR3 DNA sequence: TGTGCCATCAGTGGGGGACAGTATAGCAATCAGCCCCAGCATTTT.

This chain uses TRBV5-1 with TRBJ2-1, with TRBD2 matching 8 bases. V lost 3 bases and J lost 1; bases outside the gene matches: 9. Per germline, CDR1 SGHRS and CDR2 YFSETQ. The CDR3 sequence is 17 residues long. CDR3 protein: CASSSNKREWSYNEQFF. The CDR3 nucleotides read TGCGCCAGCAGCTCTAACAAGCGGGAGTGGTCCTACAATGAGCAGTTCTTC.

J is TRBJ2-7 and V is TRBV30; a possible D gene is TRBD1 (6 bases). V was cut by 0 bases and J by 5 bases, with 8 bases left in between. The CDR3 is made up of 12 amino acids. Germline CDR1 is GTSNPN and CDR2 is SVGIG (reference sequence). The CDR3 loop is CAWSVTGNEQYF. CDR3 coding DNA: TGTGCCTGGAGTGTTACAGGGAACGAGCAGTACTTC.

The V call is TRBV5-4, the J call TRBJ2-7; TRBD1 might be the D (6 bases). The CDR3 totals 15 residues. Germline lookup yields CDR1 SGHNT and CDR2 YYREEE (reference sequence). Trimming left V 0 bases short and J 5 bases short, with 15 bases between. In DNA, the CDR3 is TGTGCCAGCAGCTTGGAGGTGGGGGCGAGTCACGAGCAGTACTTC. Protein sequence: CASSLEVGASHEQYF.

The rearrangement links TRBV6-5 to TRBJ1-2, with 7 bases lining up with TRBD1. CDR1 and CDR2 from the germline V gene are MNHEY and SVGAGI. There are 13 residues in the CDR3. Unmatched junction bases numbered 4, after V lost 4 bases and J lost 5 bases. The CDR3 nucleotides are TGTGCCAGCAGTTTGGGACAGTTTTATGGCTACACCTTC. It yields the protein CASSLGQFYGYTF.

This chain links TRBV21-1 with TRBJ2-1; TRBD2 reflects the table's D call only, with no check against the DNA. TRBV21-1 is assigned pseudogene status. This CDR3 comprises 16 residues. CDR3 coding DNA: TGTGCCAGCAGCAGGTCGTCTAGCGGGGGGGAAAATGAGCAGTTCTTC. Translated, it gives CASSRSSSGGENEQFF.

The rearrangement links TRBV19 to TRBJ1-2; 9 bases are shared with TRBD1. After removal of 5 bases from V and 2 bases from J, the junction contained 6 bases not matched to a gene. CDR1 and CDR2 from the germline V gene are LNHDA and SQIVND (reference sequence). The CDR3 totals 15 residues. The CDR3 bases are TGTGCCAGTAGTGGTAACAGGGGGCGGAACTATGGCTACACCTTC. Its translation is CASSGNRGRNYGYTF. Full variable domain (outside the CDR3, taken from reference TRBV19 and TRBJ1-2): DGGITQSPKYLFRKEGQNVTLSCEQNLNHDAMYWYRQDPGQGLRLIYYSQIVNDFQKGDIAEGYSVSREKKESFPLTVTSAQKNPTAFYLCASSGNRGRNYGYTFGSGTRLTVV.

Only a few counts were recorded for this clone. The chain joins TRBV18 to TRBJ1-5; D is unresolved. V was pared by 0 bases and J by 4 bases, with 7 bases between. The CDR3 has 14 residues. Looked up from germline, CDR1 is KGHSH and CDR2 is LQKENI. CDR3 DNA sequence: TGTGCCAGCTCACCACCGGGCCCAAATCAGCCCCAGCATTTT. Translation: CASSPPGPNQPQHF.

The rearrangement joins TRBV28 to TRBJ1-4; 8 positions match TRBD1. This CDR3 is built from 15 residues. Germline loops: CDR1 MDHEN, CDR2 SYDVKM. Trimming cost V 4 bases and J 7 bases; bases outside gene matches: 8. The CDR3 spells CASSSIRGLFEKLFF. The CDR3 region has the DNA TGTGCCAGCAGTTCCATCAGGGGGCTCTTTGAAAAACTGTTTTTT.

The chain is built from TRBV28 and TRBJ2-6, with unresolved D. This CDR3 has 14 amino acids. V was cut by 6 bases and J by 4 bases, with 10 bases left in between. CDR1 and CDR2 (germline): MDHEN, SYDVKM. In nucleotides, the CDR3 is TGTGCCAGCAGGACATTGCCCGGGGCCAACGTCCTGACTTTC. Protein sequence: CASRTLPGANVLTF.

The V gene is TRBV9, the J gene TRBJ2-6; the D is unclear. The V gene lost 0 bases and the J gene lost 0 bases, with 7 bases spanning the gap. The V gene's germline CDR1 is SGDLS and CDR2 YYNGEE. The CDR3 is 16 residues long. The CDR3 protein is CASSVVSYSGANVLTF. CDR3 in DNA: TGTGCCAGCAGCGTAGTTTCCTACTCTGGGGCCAACGTCCTGACTTTC.

This clone has a handful of counts. The chain recombines TRBV5-1 with TRBJ1-4; TRBD1 aligns across 9 bases. The V segment lost 4 bases and the J segment 10 bases; nucleotides outside the gene matches: 5. CDR3 length: 13 residues. Germline lookup yields CDR1 SGHRS and CDR2 YFSETQ. CDR3: CASSTGQGRKLFF. The CDR3 DNA sequence: TGCGCCAGCAGCACCGGACAGGGGAGAAAACTGTTTTTT.

V gene TRBV2 combines with J gene TRBJ2-5; D remains ambiguous. V lost 7 bases to trimming and J lost 0 bases, with 12 bases between them. CDR3 length equals 14 residues. In germline, CDR1 is SNHLY, CDR2 FYNNEI. CDR3 protein: CASTYYGHQETQYF. The DNA for the CDR3 is TGTGCCAGCACCTACTATGGTCACCAAGAGACCCAGTACTTC.

This clone was counted a few times. The CDR3 sequence: CASSTEAPLPYGYTF. The CDR3 bases are TGTGCCAGCAGTACGGAGGCACCTCTTCCTTATGGCTACACCTTC. The rearrangement joins TRBV6-1 to TRBJ1-2; the D is unclear. The CDR3 covers 15 residues. The germline V and J ends were trimmed by 5 bases and 5 bases, with 18 bases remaining between them. Germline CDR1 and CDR2: MNHNS and SASEGT.

The chain carries TRBV28 and TRBJ1-2, with TRBD1 identical over 9 bases. The germline CDR1 and CDR2 sequences are MDHEN and SYDVKM. The CDR3 totals 17 residues. V trimming: 6 bases; J trimming: 4 bases; junction bases outside the gene matches: 15. CDR3 residues: CASSQPGQGAFFYGYTF. The DNA for the CDR3 is TGTGCCAGCAGCCAGCCGGGACAGGGAGCCTTCTTCTATGGCTACACCTTC.

The V gene is TRBV7-2, the J gene TRBJ1-2; 8 bases are shared with TRBD1. V was pared by 5 bases and J by 1 base, with 9 bases of the junction left unmatched. The CDR3 totals 16 residues. CDR1 SGHTA and CDR2 FQGNSA come from the germline V gene. The CDR3 DNA reads as TGTGCCAGCAGCCCGAGGACAGGGCAATATAACTATGGCTACACCTTC. The encoded protein is CASSPRTGQYNYGYTF.

The chain employs TRBV7-9 and TRBJ2-5, with 12 nucleotides matching TRBD2. Germline assignment: CDR1 SEHNR and CDR2 FQNEAQ (reference sequence). This CDR3 is built from 18 residues. V trimming: 4 bases; J trimming: 1 base; junction bases outside the gene matches: 10. CDR3 sequence reads: CASSSRLTSGGLQETQYF. For the CDR3, the DNA is TGTGCCAGCAGCTCAAGACTGACTAGCGGGGGCCTCCAAGAGACCCAGTACTTC.

This clone was seen a handful of times. This chain joins TRBV29-1 and TRBJ2-5; the D gene is possibly TRBD1 (5 bases). The CDR3 runs 13 residues. Germline lookup yields CDR1 SQVTM and CDR2 ANQGSEA. Trimming removed 0 bases from V and 4 bases from J, with 9 bases in between. The CDR3 coding sequence is TGCAGCGTTGAAGACGCAGGGCCAGAGACCCAGTACTTC. This encodes CSVEDAGPETQYF.

This clone was seen a handful of times. This sequence joins TRBV28 and TRBJ1-2; 11 nucleotides align to TRBD1. V trimming: 4 bases; J trimming: 7 bases; junction bases outside the gene matches: 8. The CDR3 contains 15 residues. Germline V gene lookup returns CDR1 MDHEN and CDR2 SYDVKM. The CDR3: CASSSSGQGAGGYTF. The CDR3 DNA reads TGTGCCAGCAGTTCATCAGGACAGGGGGCTGGTGGCTACACCTTC.

This clone has just a few counts. CDR3 region: CASSEASKDQGLTYEQYF. The CDR3 DNA follows: TGTGCCAGCTCTGAGGCCTCCAAAGACCAGGGCCTAACCTACGAGCAGTACTTC. J is TRBJ2-7 and V is TRBV9; TRBD1 is a possible D gene (5 bases). The V end was cut by 7 bases, the J end by 2 bases, with 28 bases between. The CDR3 extends over 18 amino acids. The germline V gene encodes CDR1 SGDLS and CDR2 YYNGEE.